The sequence of this T cell receptor beta chain was determined in a study of T cells in Graves' hyperthyroidism and ophthalmopathy. Template material for amplifying TCR beta CDR3 regions consisted of RNA transcripts. HTBI primers were used for first-round RT-PCR of the TCR CDR3. TCRdb reprocessed the multiplex PCR reads with MiXCR, giving one entry per CDR3 protein. The sample contains about 400,000 distinct CDR3 sequences, 13% to 15% of which appear only once. In its sample, this clonotype was seen many times. The sequence derives from a woman in her fifties or sixties with Graves' ophthalmopathy. The sequencing sample was made of blood.

As DNA, the CDR3 is TGTGCCATCAGTGAGTCCGCAGCGGGAGTTGGAGATACGCAGTATTTT. Translating it yields CAISESAAGVGDTQYF. The chain couples TRBV10-3 to TRBJ2-3; 8 bases fit TRBD2. The germline V gene encodes CDR1 ENHRY and CDR2 SYGVKD. The CDR3 sequence is 16 residues long. After removal of 0 bases from V and 5 bases from J, the junction contained 7 bases not matched to a gene.